This T cell receptor beta chain was identified during a study of CD8+ T cells in alopecia areata. The authors extracted RNA and reverse transcribed it into cDNA as the sequencing template. Method: immunoSEQ multiplex PCR; TCRdb's copy keeps in-frame clones and lacks some. The sample records over 80,000 clones, roughly 45% being singletons. This CDR3 is 15 amino acids long. Germline V gives CDR1 SGHAT, CDR2 FQNNGV. Trimming removed 0 bases from V and 0 bases from J, with 6 bases in between. Treatment here: oral pan-JAK inhibitor, 5-10 mg twice daily. Peripheral blood, together with lesional scalp punch biopsies, was collected from alopecia areata patients.

The V and J genes are TRBV11-2 and TRBJ1-5; D remains ambiguous. This receptor was identified in a human donor with alopecia areata. The sequencing here drew on CD8+ T cells sorted from blood, taken at week 24, from a patient treated with tofacitinib. The CDR3 sequence: CASSLDPNSNQPQHF. DNA for the CDR3: TGTGCCAGCAGCTTAGATCCCAATAGCAATCAGCCCCAGCATTTT.